This TCR beta chain was obtained from a study of T cell responses to AZD1222 COVID-19 vaccine. On the study more broadly: Doses given second, at about 4 or about 12 weeks, were pooled. Findings and limits, study-wide: In a largely white British group with more females than males, clonal diversity was possibly underestimated.

The CDR3 is made up of 14 amino acids. Trimming took 2 bases from V and 10 from J; bases not matched to a gene: 12. Germline V CDR1 and CDR2: SQVTM, ANQGSEA. A remark on this clone: Its antigen is still unknown.

The repertoire was sequenced with immunoSEQ multiplex PCR; TCRdb's copy has only in-frame clones and lacks some. Here the sample spans just under 55,000 clones, roughly nine tenths being singletons. V usage is TRBV29-1 and J usage is TRBJ1-1, with 8 bases identical to TRBD1. The TCR comes from an adult in good health. Sequenced here: peripheral blood, sampled on day 0 of AZD1222 vaccination. The CDR3 region has the DNA TGCAGCGTTGAACCGGTAGGGCAGGGGGCGCGAGCTTTCTTT. Protein: CSVEPVGQGARAFF.